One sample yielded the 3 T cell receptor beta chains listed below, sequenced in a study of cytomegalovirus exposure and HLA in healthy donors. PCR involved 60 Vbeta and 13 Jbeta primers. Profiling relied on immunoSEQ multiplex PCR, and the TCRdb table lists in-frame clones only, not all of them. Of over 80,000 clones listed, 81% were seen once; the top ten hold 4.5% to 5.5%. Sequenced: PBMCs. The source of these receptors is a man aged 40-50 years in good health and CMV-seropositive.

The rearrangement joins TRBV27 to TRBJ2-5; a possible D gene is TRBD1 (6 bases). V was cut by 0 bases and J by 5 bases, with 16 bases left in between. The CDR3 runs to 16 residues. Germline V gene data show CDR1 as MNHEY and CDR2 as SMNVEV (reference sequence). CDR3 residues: CASSLSPGVKFETQYF. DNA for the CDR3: TGTGCCAGCAGTTTATCGCCAGGGGTAAAGTTCGAGACCCAGTACTTC.

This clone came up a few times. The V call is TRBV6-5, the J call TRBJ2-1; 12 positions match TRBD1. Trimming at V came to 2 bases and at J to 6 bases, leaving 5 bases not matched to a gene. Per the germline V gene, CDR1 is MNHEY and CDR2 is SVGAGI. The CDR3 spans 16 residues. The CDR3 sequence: CASSYMGQGAANEQFF. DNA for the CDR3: TGTGCCAGCAGTTACATGGGACAGGGGGCCGCCAATGAGCAGTTCTTC.

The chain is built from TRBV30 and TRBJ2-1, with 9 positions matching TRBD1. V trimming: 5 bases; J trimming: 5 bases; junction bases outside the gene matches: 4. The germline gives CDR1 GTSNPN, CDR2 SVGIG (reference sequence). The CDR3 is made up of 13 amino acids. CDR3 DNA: TGTGCCTGGGACAGGGGGTCTCACAATGAGCAGTTCTTC. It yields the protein CAWDRGSHNEQFF.